This passage covers 14 T cell receptor beta chains from one sample sequenced in a study of high-grade serous ovarian cancer treatment subgroups. Measured with immunoSEQ multiplex PCR; TCRdb has only the in-frame clones, and not every one. The data show 7,000 to 8,000 clones, with 65% to 75% seen just once and over 4.5% held by the top ten. Tumor samples were obtained before definitive surgery or chemotherapy. The sequencing sample was made of tumor tissue. The source of these receptors is a human donor with high-grade serous ovarian cancer.

The genes are TRBV27 and TRBJ2-2; 7 bases are a match to TRBD1. Germline-derived CDR1 and CDR2 are MNHEY and SMNVEV (reference sequence). The CDR3 contains 16 residues. The trim removed 8 bases at V and 2 bases at J, leaving 11 bases unmatched. DNA for the CDR3: TGTGCCAGCGGTACAACAGGGGTCTTCAACACCGGGGAGCTGTTTTTT. Translated: CASGTTGVFNTGELFF.

V usage is TRBV7-6 and J usage is TRBJ2-7; no firm D call. The CDR3 totals 14 residues. Looked up from germline, CDR1 is SGHVS and CDR2 is FNYEAQ. V was clipped by 8 bases and J by 1 base, with 15 bases between them. CDR3 bases: TGTGCCAGCGGCCCCCAGCCAGGATCCTACGAGCAGTACTTC. This sequence encodes CASGPQPGSYEQYF.

This clone appeared a few times. The CDR3 loop reads CASRTGTDTEAFF. The CDR3 DNA reads TGTGCCTCTAGGACAGGGACGGACACTGAAGCTTTCTTT. V is TRBV30 and J is TRBJ1-1, with TRBD1 matching 8 bases. Per germline, CDR1 GTSNPN and CDR2 SVGIG (reference sequence). V dropped 7 bases and J dropped 3; count of bases not matched to a gene: 7. The CDR3 sequence is 13 residues long.

This chain connects TRBV4-3 to TRBJ2-7; 8 bases align to TRBD2. J gave up 6 bases and V 0 bases, and 13 bases lay outside the gene matches. The CDR3 has 17 residues. Germline V lookup: CDR1 LGHNA, CDR2 YSLEER. Here the CDR3 reads CASSQDRRAGAGGEQYF. The CDR3 DNA reads as TGCGCCAGCAGCCAAGATCGACGAGCGGGGGCTGGGGGCGAGCAGTACTTC.

This clone is labeled as medium-sized. This chain connects TRBV15 to TRBJ2-3, with D uncertain. The CDR3 totals 13 residues. Trimming pared 0 bases from V and 4 bases from J, leaving 5 bases between. Germline values: CDR1 LNHNV, CDR2 YYDKDF (reference sequence). This chain's CDR3 is CATSREVADTQYF. CDR3 nucleotides: TGTGCCACCAGCAGAGAAGTCGCAGATACGCAGTATTTT. The whole variable domain, remainder taken from reference TRBV15 and TRBJ2-3, is DAMVIQNPRYQVTQFGKPVTLSCSQTLNHNVMYWYQQKSSQAPKLLFHYYDKDFNNEADTPDNFQSRRPNTSFCFLDIRSPGLGDTAMYLCATSREVADTQYFGPGTRLTVL.

This clone has just one count. The chain is built from TRBV7-2 and TRBJ2-7; possible D gene TRBD1, 5 bases. With 4 bases removed from V and 1 base from J, the gap between germline ends came to 11 bases. CDR1 and CDR2 (germline): SGHTA, FQGNSA. The CDR3 covers 14 residues. CDR3 residues: CASSSQVSSYEQYF. The CDR3 DNA is TGTGCCAGCAGCTCACAGGTTTCTTCCTACGAGCAGTACTTC.

The V gene is TRBV10-1, the J gene TRBJ1-1; TRBD1 matches at 9 bases. There are 15 residues in the CDR3. Germline V gene data show CDR1 as WNHNN and CDR2 as SYGVQD (reference sequence). V was pared by 8 bases and J by 0 bases, with 7 bases of the junction left unmatched. CDR3 protein: CASGGTGSVNTEAFF. CDR3 nucleotides: TGCGCCAGCGGTGGGACAGGGTCCGTGAACACTGAAGCTTTCTTT.

The V and J genes are TRBV6-5 and TRBJ2-1, with TRBD2 identical over 7 bases. The CDR3 is made up of 15 amino acids. Germline loops: CDR1 MNHEY, CDR2 SVGAGI. With V trimmed by 2 bases and J by 6 bases, 7 bases remained unmatched. This CDR3 reads CASSYRRASGNEQFF. DNA of the CDR3: TGTGCCAGCAGTTACCGCAGGGCTAGCGGCAATGAGCAGTTCTTC.

The rearrangement uses TRBV5-4 and TRBJ2-5, with 9 bases aligning to TRBD2. This CDR3 is 18 amino acids long. J was trimmed by 5 bases and V by 5 bases; bases with no gene match: 19. Looked up from germline, CDR1 is SGHNT and CDR2 is YYREEE (reference sequence). The DNA of the CDR3 is TGTGCCAGCAGTTCCGGGACAGACATTAGCGGGAGTCAGGAGACCCAGTACTTC. Amino acids: CASSSGTDISGSQETQYF.

The sample holds one count of this clone. J is TRBJ1-1 and V is TRBV11-3; D remains unclear. Trimming took off 5 bases at V and 2 bases at J, with 18 bases between the two ends. The CDR3 is made up of 16 amino acids. CDR1 and CDR2 (germline): SGHNT, YENEEA. The CDR3 spells CASSPPVPGGNTEAFF. The CDR3 coding sequence is TGTGCCAGCAGCCCACCCGTCCCGGGAGGAAACACTGAAGCTTTCTTT. Supplemented by reference TRBV11-3 and TRBJ1-1, the full variable domain reads EAGVVQSPRYKIIEKKQPVAFWCNPISGHNTLYWYLQNLGQGPELLIRYENEEAVDDSQLPKDRFSAERLKGVDSTLKIQPAELGDSAVYLCASSPPVPGGNTEAFFGQGTRLTVV.

This chain connects TRBV5-8 to TRBJ2-1; 12 positions match TRBD2. The ends lost 6 bases at V and 0 bases at J; junction bases unmatched: 10. Germline V gene data show CDR1 as SGHTS and CDR2 as YDEGEE. CDR3 size: 18 residues. The CDR3 DNA is TGTGCCAGCACCCTGCTATCGACTAGCGGGGGCTCCTACAATGAGCAGTTCTTC. Translated, it gives CASTLLSTSGGSYNEQFF.

This clone was counted once. The genes are TRBV19 and TRBJ2-5; D is perhaps TRBD1 (5 bases). V shed 5 bases and J shed 0 bases, with 7 bases lying between them. Germline V gene sequence: CDR1 LNHDA, CDR2 SQIVND (reference sequence). The length of the CDR3 is 13 residues. The CDR3 nucleotides are TGTGCCAGTAGTCACAGGTACCAAGAGACCCAGTACTTC. Its translation: CASSHRYQETQYF.

The chain recombines TRBV15 with TRBJ1-2, with D possibly TRBD1 on 5 matching bases. V lost 1 base and J lost 2, with 5 bases in between. The germline gives CDR1 LNHNV, CDR2 YYDKDF (reference sequence). The CDR3 is 13 residues long. The CDR3 DNA follows: TGTGCCACCAGCAGAGGGGGGAACTATGGCTACACCTTC. As protein: CATSRGGNYGYTF.

The rearrangement joins TRBV7-6 to TRBJ2-5; 9 bases agree with TRBD2. CDR3 length: 14 residues. V was clipped by 3 bases and J by 5 bases; unmatched bases: 4. The germline CDR1 and CDR2 sequences are SGHVS and FNYEAQ. CDR3 coding DNA: TGTGCCAGCAGCTTCGGGACTAGCACGGAGACCCAGTACTTC. It specifies CASSFGTSTETQYF.